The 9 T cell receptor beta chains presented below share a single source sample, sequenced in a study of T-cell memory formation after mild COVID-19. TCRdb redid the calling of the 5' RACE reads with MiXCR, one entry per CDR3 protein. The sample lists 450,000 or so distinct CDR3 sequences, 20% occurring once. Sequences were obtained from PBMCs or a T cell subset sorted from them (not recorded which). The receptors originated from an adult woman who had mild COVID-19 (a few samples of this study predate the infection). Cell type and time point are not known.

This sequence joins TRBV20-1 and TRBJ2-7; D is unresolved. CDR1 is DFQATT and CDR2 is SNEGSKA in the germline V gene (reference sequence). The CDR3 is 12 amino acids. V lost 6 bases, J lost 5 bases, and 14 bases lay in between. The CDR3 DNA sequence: TGCAGTGCCGGCCTCTCTTCCCACGAGCAGTACTTC. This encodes CSAGLSSHEQYF.

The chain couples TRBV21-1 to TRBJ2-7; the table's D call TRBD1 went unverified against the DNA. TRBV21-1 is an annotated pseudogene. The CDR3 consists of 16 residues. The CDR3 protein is CASSKEGTGLSYEQYF. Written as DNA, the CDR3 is TGTGCCAGCAGCAAAGAGGGGACAGGGTTAAGCTACGAGCAGTACTTC.

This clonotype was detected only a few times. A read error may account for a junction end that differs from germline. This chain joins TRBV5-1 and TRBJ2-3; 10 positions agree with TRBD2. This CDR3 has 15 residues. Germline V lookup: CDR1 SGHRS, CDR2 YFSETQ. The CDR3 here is CASSLLAGITDTQYF. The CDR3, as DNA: TGTGCCAGCAGTTTACTAGCGGGGATCACAGATACGCAGTATTTT.

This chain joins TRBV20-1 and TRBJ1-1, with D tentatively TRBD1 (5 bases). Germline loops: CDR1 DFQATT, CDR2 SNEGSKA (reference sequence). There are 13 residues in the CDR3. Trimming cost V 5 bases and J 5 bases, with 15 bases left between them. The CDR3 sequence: CSAAGTAGTEAFF. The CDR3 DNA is TGCAGTGCTGCCGGGACCGCGGGGACTGAAGCTTTCTTT.

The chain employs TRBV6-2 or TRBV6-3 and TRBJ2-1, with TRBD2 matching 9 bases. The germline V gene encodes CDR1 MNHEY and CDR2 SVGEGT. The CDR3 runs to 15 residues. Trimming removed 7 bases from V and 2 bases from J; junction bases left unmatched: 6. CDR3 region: CASINSGGPYNEQFF. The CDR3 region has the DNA TGTGCCAGCATTAACAGCGGGGGGCCCTACAATGAGCAGTTCTTC.

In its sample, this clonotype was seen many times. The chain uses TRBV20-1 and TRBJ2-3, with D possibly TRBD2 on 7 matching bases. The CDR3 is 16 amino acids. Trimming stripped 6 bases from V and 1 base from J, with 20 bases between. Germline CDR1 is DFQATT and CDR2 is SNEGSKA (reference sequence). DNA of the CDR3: TGCAGTGCCGACGGGGGGCTACTCGACGGCACAGATACGCAGTATTTT. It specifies CSADGGLLDGTDTQYF.

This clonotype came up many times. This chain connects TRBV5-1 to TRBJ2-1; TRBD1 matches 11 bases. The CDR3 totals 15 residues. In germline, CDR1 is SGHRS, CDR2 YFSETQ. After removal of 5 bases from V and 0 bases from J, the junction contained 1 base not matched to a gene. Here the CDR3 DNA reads TGCGCCAGCAGGGGGACAGGGGGCTCCTACAATGAGCAGTTCTTC. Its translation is CASRGTGGSYNEQFF.

CDR3: CASSVWTGEETQYF. The CDR3 region has the DNA TGTGCCAGCAGCGTATGGACAGGGGAAGAGACCCAGTACTTC. This rearrangement joins TRBV7-6 to TRBJ2-5, with 9 bases aligning to TRBD1. CDR1 and CDR2 from the germline V gene are SGHVS and FNYEAQ. The CDR3 spans 14 residues. The V gene end was trimmed by 5 bases and the J gene end by 3 bases; junction bases not matched to a gene: 4. Full variable domain (remainder filled in from reference TRBV7-6 and TRBJ2-5): GAGVSQSPRYKVTKRGQDVALRCDPISGHVSLYWYRQALGQGPEFLTYFNYEAQQDKSGLPNDRFSAERPEGSISTLTIQRTEQRDSAMYRCASSVWTGEETQYFGPGTRLLVL.

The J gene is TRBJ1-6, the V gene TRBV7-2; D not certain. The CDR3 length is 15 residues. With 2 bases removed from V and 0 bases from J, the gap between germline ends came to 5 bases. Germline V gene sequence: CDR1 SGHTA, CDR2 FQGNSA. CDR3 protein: CASSLRGSYNSPLHF. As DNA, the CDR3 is TGTGCCAGCAGCTTACGAGGCTCCTATAATTCACCCCTCCACTTT.